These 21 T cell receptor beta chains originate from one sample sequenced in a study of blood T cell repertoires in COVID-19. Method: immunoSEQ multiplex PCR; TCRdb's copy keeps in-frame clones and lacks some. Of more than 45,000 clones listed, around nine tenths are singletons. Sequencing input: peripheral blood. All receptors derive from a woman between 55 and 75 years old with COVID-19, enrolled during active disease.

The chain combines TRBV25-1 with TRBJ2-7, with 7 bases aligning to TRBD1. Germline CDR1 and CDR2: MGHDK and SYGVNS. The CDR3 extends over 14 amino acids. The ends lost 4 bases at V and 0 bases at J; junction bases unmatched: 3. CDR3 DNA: TGTGCCAGCAGTGCATGGGACAGCTCCTACGAGCAGTACTTC. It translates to CASSAWDSSYEQYF.

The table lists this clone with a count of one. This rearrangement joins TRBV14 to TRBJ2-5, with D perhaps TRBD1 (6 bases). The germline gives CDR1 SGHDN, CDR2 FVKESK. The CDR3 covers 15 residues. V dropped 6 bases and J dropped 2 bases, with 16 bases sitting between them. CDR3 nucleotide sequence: TGTGCCAGCAGTCAATTAAGTGGGACACAAGAGACCCAGTACTTC. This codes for CASSQLSGTQETQYF.

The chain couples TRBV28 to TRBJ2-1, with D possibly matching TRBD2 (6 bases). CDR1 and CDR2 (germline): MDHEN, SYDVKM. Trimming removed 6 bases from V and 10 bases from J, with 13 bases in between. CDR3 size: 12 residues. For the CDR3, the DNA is TGTGCCAGCAGCCTAGCGACGAAGGAGCAGTTCTTC. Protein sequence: CASSLATKEQFF.

As DNA, the CDR3 is TGTGCCAGCAGCTTAGTTACAGGGGACACTGAAGCTTTCTTT. Protein: CASSLVTGDTEAFF. The rearrangement links TRBV7-2 to TRBJ1-1, with 7 positions matching TRBD1. CDR1 is SGHTA, CDR2 FQGNSA, per germline. J gave up 3 bases and V 1 base, and 2 bases lay outside the gene matches. The CDR3 has 14 amino acids.

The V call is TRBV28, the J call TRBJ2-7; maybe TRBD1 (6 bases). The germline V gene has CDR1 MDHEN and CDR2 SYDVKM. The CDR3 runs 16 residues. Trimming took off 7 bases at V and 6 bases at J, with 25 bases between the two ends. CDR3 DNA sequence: TGTGCCAGCACCGGGACATTGGGCAGGGCGGGCCGCGAGCAGTACTTC. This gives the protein CASTGTLGRAGREQYF. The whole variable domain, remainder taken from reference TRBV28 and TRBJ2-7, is DVKVTQSSRYLVKRTGEKVFLECVQDMDHENMFWYRQDPGLGLRLIYFSYDVKMKEKGDIPEGYSVSREKKERFSLILESASTNQTSMYLCASTGTLGRAGREQYFGPGTRLTVT.

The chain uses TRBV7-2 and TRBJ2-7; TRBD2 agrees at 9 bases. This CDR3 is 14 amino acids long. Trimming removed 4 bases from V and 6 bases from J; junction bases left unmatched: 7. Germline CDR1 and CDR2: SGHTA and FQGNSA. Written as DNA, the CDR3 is TGTGCCAGCAGCTCGGGACTAGCTACTTCCGAGCAGTACTTC. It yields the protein CASSSGLATSEQYF.

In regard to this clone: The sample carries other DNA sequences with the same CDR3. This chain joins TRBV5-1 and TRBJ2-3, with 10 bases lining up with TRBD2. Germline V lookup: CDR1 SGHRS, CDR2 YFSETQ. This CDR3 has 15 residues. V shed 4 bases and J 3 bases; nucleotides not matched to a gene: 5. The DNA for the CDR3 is TGCGCCAGCAGCCTAGCGGGAGAGGAAACAGATACGCAGTATTTT. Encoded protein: CASSLAGEETDTQYF.

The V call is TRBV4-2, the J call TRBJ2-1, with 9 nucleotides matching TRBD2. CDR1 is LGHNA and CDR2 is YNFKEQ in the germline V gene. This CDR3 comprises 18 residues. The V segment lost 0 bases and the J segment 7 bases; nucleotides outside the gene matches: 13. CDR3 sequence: CASSQDRLREGLENEQFF. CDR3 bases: TGTGCCAGCAGCCAAGACAGATTGCGGGAGGGCCTAGAGAATGAGCAGTTCTTC.

CDR3 region: CASRFASGRTGELFF. CDR3 sequence (DNA): TGTGCCAGCAGGTTTGCTAGCGGGAGGACCGGGGAGCTGTTTTTT. The rearrangement links TRBV27 to TRBJ2-2; 11 positions agree with TRBD2. V shed 6 bases and J 5 bases; nucleotides not matched to a gene: 5. In germline, CDR1 is MNHEY, CDR2 SMNVEV (reference sequence). CDR3 length: 15 residues.

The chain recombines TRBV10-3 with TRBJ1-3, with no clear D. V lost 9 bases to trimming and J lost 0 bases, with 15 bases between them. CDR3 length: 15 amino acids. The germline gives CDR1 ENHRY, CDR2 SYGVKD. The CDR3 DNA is TGTGCCATTCGGCCTGGACGGGACTCTGGAAACACCATATATTTT. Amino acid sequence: CAIRPGRDSGNTIYF.

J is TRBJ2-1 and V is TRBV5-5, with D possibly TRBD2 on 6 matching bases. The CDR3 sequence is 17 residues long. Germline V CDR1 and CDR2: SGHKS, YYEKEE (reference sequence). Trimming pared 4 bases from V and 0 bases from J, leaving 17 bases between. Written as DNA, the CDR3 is TGTGCCAGCAGCCCGGACCCGGCGGGAAGCTCCTACAATGAGCAGTTCTTC. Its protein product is CASSPDPAGSSYNEQFF.

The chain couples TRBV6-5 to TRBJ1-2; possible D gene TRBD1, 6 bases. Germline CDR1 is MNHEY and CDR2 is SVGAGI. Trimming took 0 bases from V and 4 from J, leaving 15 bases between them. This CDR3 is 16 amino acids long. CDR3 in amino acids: CASSYSKGGGPYGYTF. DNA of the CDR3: TGTGCCAGCAGTTACTCCAAAGGGGGGGGGCCCTATGGCTACACCTTC.

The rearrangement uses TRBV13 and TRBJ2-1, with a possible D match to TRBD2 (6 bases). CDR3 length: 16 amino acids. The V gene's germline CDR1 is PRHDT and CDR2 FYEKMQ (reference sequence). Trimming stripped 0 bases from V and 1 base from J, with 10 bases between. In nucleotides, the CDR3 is TGTGCCAGCAGCTTAGGTATCGGGGGATCCTACAATGAGCAGTTCTTC. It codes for CASSLGIGGSYNEQFF.

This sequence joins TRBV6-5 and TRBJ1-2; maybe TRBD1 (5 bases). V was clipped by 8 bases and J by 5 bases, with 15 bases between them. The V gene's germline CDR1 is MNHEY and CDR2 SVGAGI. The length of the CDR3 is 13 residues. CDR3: CASGRGREYGYTF. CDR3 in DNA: TGTGCCAGCGGGAGGGGCAGGGAATATGGCTACACCTTC.

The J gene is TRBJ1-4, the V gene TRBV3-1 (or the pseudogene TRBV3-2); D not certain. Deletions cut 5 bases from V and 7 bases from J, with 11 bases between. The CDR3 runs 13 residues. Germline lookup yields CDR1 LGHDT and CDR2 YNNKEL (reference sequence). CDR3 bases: TGTGCCAGCAGCAAGATTAGAGGTGAAAAACTGTTTTTT. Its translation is CASSKIRGEKLFF.

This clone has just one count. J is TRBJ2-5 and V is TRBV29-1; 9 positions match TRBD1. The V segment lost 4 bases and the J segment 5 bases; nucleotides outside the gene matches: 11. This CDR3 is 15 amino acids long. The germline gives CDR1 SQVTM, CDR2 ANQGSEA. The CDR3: CSVVWDRVRGETQYF. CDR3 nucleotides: TGCAGCGTTGTATGGGACAGGGTACGGGGGGAGACCCAGTACTTC.

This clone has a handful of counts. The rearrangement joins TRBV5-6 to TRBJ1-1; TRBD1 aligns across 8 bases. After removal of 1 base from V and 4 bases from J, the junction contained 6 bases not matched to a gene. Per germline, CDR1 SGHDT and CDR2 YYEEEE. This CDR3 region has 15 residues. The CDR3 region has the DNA TGTGCCAGCAGCTTGTTTCCAGGACAGGGCACTGAAGCTTTCTTT. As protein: CASSLFPGQGTEAFF.

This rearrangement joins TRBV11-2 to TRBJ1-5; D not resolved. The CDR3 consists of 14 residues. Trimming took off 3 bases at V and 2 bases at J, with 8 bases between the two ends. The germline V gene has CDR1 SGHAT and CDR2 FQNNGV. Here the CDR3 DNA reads TGTGCCAGCAGCTTCGGAGACGGCAATCAGCCCCAGCATTTT. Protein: CASSFGDGNQPQHF. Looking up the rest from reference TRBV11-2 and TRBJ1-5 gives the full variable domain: EAGVAQSPRYKIIEKRQSVAFWCNPISGHATLYWYQQILGQGPKLLIQFQNNGVVDDSQLPKDRFSAERLKGVDSTLKIQPAKLEDSAVYLCASSFGDGNQPQHFGDGTRLSIL.

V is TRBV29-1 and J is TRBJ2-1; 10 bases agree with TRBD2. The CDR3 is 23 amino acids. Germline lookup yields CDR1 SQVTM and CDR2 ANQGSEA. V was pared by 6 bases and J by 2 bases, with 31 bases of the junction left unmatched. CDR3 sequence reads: CSVAPRHPAGTSVQSDTYNEQFF. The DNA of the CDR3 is TGCAGCGTGGCACCTCGACACCCGGCCGGGACTAGCGTCCAAAGCGACACCTACAATGAGCAGTTCTTC.

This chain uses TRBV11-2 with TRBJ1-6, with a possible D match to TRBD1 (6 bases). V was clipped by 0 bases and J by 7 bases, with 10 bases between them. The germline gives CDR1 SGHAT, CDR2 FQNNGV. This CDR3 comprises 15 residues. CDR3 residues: CASSLEGGQNSPLHF. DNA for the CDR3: TGTGCCAGCAGCTTAGAAGGCGGACAGAATTCACCCCTCCACTTT. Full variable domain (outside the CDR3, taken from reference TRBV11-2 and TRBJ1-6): EAGVAQSPRYKIIEKRQSVAFWCNPISGHATLYWYQQILGQGPKLLIQFQNNGVVDDSQLPKDRFSAERLKGVDSTLKIQPAKLEDSAVYLCASSLEGGQNSPLHFGNGTRLTVT.

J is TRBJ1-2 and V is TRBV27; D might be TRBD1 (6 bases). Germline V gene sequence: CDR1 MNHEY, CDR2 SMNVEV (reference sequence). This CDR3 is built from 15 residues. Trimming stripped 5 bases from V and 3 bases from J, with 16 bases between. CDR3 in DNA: TGTGCCAGCAGTCCCGGCAGGGGCCTAGACTATGGCTACACCTTC. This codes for CASSPGRGLDYGYTF.